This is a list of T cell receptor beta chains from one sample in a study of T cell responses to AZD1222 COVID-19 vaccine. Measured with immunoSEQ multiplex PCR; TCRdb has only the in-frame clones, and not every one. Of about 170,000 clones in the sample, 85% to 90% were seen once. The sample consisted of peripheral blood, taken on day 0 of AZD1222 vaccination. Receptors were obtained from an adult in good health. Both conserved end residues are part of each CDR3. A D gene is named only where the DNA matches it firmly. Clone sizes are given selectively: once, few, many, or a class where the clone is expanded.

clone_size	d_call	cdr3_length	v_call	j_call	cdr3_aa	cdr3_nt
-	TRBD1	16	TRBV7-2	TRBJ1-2	CASSPRPDRASYGYTF	TGTGCCAGCAGCCCAAGACCCGACAGGGCGAGCTATGGCTACACCTTC
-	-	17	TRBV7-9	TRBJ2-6	CASSLDSPSSGANVLTF	TGTGCCAGCAGCTTAGACAGTCCCAGCTCTGGGGCCAACGTCCTGACTTTC
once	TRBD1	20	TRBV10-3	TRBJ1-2	CAISHPGTEAAGANAYGYTF	TGTGCCATCAGTCACCCAGGGACAGAAGCGGCCGGGGCGAACGCCTATGGCTACACCTTC
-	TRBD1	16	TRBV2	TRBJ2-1	CASSGEAAGGSNEQFF	TGTGCCAGCAGTGGAGAGGCGGCAGGGGGTTCCAATGAGCAGTTCTTC
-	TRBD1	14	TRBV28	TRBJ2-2	CASSYDRGPGELFF	TGTGCCAGCAGTTATGACAGGGGGCCCGGGGAGCTGTTTTTT
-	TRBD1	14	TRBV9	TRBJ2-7	CASKGETGDYEQYF	TGTGCCAGCAAAGGGGAGACAGGGGACTACGAGCAGTACTTC
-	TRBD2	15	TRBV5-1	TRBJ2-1	CASSLEAGGYNEQFF	TGCGCCAGCAGCTTGGAAGCGGGGGGGTACAATGAGCAGTTCTTC
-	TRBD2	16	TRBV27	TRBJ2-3	CASSFGAGGSRDTQYF	TGTGCCAGCAGTTTTGGAGCGGGGGGGAGTAGGGATACGCAGTATTTT
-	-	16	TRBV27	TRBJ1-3	CASSLSWAGRGNTIYF	TGTGCCAGCAGTTTGTCCTGGGCTGGAAGGGGGAACACCATATATTTT
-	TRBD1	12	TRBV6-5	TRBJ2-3	CASGQGADTQYF	TGTGCCAGCGGACAGGGGGCAGATACGCAGTATTTT
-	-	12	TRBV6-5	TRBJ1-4	CASSSNSEKLFF	TGTGCCAGCAGTTCCAACAGTGAAAAACTGTTTTTT
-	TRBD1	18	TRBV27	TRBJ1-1	CASSRSRGQGGMNTEAFF	TGTGCCAGCAGCCGTTCCCGAGGACAGGGGGGGATGAACACTGAAGCTTTCTTT
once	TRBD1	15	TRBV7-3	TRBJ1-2	CASSPAGQANYGYTF	TGTGCCAGCAGCCCCGCAGGACAGGCCAACTATGGCTACACCTTC
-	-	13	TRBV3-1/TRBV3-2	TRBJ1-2	CASSQARADGYTF	TGTGCCAGCAGCCAAGCCAGGGCGGATGGCTACACCTTC
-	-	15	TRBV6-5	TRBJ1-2	CASSYSYSPNYGYTF	TGTGCCAGCAGTTACTCGTACAGCCCGAACTATGGCTACACCTTC
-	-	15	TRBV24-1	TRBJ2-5	CATSDAARGGETQYF	TGTGCCACCAGTGATGCGGCAAGGGGAGGAGAGACCCAGTACTTC
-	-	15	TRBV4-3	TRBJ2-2	CASSQASRNTGELFF	TGCGCCAGCAGCCAAGCGTCCAGGAACACCGGGGAGCTGTTTTTT
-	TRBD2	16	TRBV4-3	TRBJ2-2	CASSQGAGGNTGELFF	TGCGCCAGCAGCCAAGGGGCGGGGGGAAACACCGGGGAGCTGTTTTTT
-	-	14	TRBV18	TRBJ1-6	CASSPTDVNSPLHF	TGTGCCAGCTCACCGACAGACGTAAATTCACCCCTCCACTTT
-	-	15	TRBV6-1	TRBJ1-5	CASSEVGVSNQPQHF	TGTGCCAGCAGTGAAGTTGGCGTTAGCAATCAGCCCCAGCATTTT
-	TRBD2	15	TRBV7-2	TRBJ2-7	CASSALAGVSYEQYF	TGTGCCAGCAGCGCTCTAGCGGGGGTCTCCTACGAGCAGTACTTC
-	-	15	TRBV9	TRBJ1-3	CASSVGLNSGNTIYF	TGTGCCAGCAGTGTTGGGCTAAACTCTGGAAACACCATATATTTT
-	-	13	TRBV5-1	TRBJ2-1	CASSLEGGAGQFF	TGCGCCAGCAGCCTTGAGGGGGGCGCGGGGCAGTTCTTC
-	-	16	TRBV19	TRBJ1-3	CASSIGGSSSGNTIYF	TGTGCCAGTAGTATAGGCGGCAGCAGCTCTGGAAACACCATATATTTT
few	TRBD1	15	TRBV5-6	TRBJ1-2	CASSVRGPQGYGYTF	TGTGCCAGCAGCGTGAGGGGGCCCCAAGGCTATGGCTACACCTTC
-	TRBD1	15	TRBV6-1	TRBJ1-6	CASSESRGGRSPLHF	TGTGCCAGCAGTGAATCTAGAGGGGGCCGTTCACCCCTCCACTTT
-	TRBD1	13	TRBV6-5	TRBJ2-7	CASNAPGQVEQYF	TGTGCCAGCAATGCCCCGGGACAGGTGGAGCAGTACTTC
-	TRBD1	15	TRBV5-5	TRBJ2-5	CASSLAPQGAETQYF	TGTGCCAGCAGCTTGGCCCCCCAGGGGGCGGAGACCCAGTACTTC
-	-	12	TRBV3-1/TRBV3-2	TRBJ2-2	CASSQGPGELFF	TGTGCCAGCAGCCAAGGCCCCGGGGAGCTGTTTTTT
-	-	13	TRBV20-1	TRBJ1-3	CSASVRAGNTIYF	TGCAGTGCTAGTGTTAGGGCTGGAAACACCATATATTTT
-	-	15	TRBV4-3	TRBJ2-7	CASSQDSTLSYEQYF	TGCGCCAGCAGCCAAGATAGTACCCTCTCCTACGAGCAGTACTTC
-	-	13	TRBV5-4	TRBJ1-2	CASSLNTLDGYTF	TGTGCCAGCAGCCTGAACACCTTGGATGGCTACACCTTC
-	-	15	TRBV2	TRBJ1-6	CASTVQETYNSPLHF	TGTGCCAGCACCGTACAGGAGACTTATAATTCACCCCTCCACTTT
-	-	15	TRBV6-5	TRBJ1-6	CASSYSNPADSPLHF	TGTGCCAGCAGTTACTCGAATCCGGCGGATTCACCCCTCCACTTT
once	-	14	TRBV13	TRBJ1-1	CASSLGRRVTEAFF	TGTGCCAGCAGCTTAGGCCGCAGGGTCACTGAAGCTTTCTTT
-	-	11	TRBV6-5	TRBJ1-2	CASSYRGGYTF	TGTGCCAGCAGTTACAGGGGTGGCTACACCTTC
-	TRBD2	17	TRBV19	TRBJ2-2	CASSKLGGSSNTGELFF	TGTGCCAGTAGCAAATTGGGGGGGAGCTCGAACACCGGGGAGCTGTTTTTT
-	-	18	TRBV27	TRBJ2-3	CASSLYVGGGTFTDTQYF	TGTGCCAGCAGTTTATACGTAGGGGGGGGCACCTTCACAGATACGCAGTATTTT
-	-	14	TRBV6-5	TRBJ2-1	CASIRRGSYNEQFF	TGTGCCAGCATTCGACGGGGGTCCTACAATGAGCAGTTCTTC
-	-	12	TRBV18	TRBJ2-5	CASSPSQETQYF	TGTGCCAGCTCACCAAGCCAGGAGACCCAGTACTTC
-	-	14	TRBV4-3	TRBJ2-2	CASSARPNTGELFF	TGCGCCAGCAGCGCCCGACCAAACACCGGGGAGCTGTTTTTT
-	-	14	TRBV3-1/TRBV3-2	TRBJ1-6	CASSHSSYNSPLHF	TGTGCCAGCAGCCACTCGAGCTATAATTCACCCCTCCACTTT